This TCR beta chain was identified during a study of shared clonotypes between healthy human individuals. Sequencing was performed with immunoSEQ multiplex PCR; in TCRdb, only in-frame clones are kept and a portion is missing. The sample lists 1.5 million to 2.5 million clones, about 95% seen once, with 1.2% in the top ten. The J segment lost 4 bases and the V segment lost 1 base, leaving 15 bases of the junction unmatched. CDR1 and CDR2 (germline): LGHNA, YSLEER. This CDR3 is built from 20 residues. CD45RO-negative CD8 cells positively selected for CCR7 made up the naive population, which excluded terminally differentiated effector memory CD45RA+ cells.

The chain has TRBV4-3 and TRBJ2-1; 11 positions agree with TRBD2. This TCR was sampled from a young man in good health. The sequencing input was naive CD8+ T cells sorted from blood. The CDR3 DNA follows: TGCGCCAGCAGCCAAGGGACCGGGACTAGCGGTCCGAAACTATACAATGAGCAGTTCTTC. Translating it yields CASSQGTGTSGPKLYNEQFF.